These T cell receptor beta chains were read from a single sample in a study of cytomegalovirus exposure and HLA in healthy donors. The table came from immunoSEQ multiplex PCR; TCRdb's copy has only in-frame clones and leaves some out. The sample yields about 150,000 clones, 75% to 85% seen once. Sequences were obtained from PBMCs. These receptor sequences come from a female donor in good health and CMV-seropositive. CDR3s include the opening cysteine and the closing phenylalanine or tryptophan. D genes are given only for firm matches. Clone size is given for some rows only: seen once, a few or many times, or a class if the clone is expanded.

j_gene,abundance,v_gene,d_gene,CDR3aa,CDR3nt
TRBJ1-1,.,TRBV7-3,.,CASSSDSHTEAFF,TGTGCCAGCAGCTCAGACAGCCACACTGAAGCTTTCTTT
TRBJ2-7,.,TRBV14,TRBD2,CASSQVPIGLAGERKQYF,TGTGCCAGCAGCCAAGTTCCTATTGGCCTAGCGGGAGAGAGGAAGCAGTACTTC
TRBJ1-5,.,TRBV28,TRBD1,CASRDSQGAGQPQHF,TGTGCCAGCAGGGACTCACAGGGGGCGGGACAGCCCCAGCATTTT
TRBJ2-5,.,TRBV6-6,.,CASSLSTSQETQYF,TGTGCCAGCAGTTTAAGTACTAGCCAAGAGACCCAGTACTTC
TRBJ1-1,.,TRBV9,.,CASSVGGGTHTEAFF,TGTGCCAGCAGCGTAGGTGGGGGGACGCACACTGAAGCTTTCTTT
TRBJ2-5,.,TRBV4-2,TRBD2,CASSQGGGETQYF,TGTGCCAGCAGCCAAGGGGGGGGAGAGACCCAGTACTTC
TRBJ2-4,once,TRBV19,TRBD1,CASSGDRAKNIQYF,TGTGCCAGTAGCGGGGACAGGGCCAAAAACATTCAGTACTTC
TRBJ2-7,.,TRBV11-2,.,CASSFEGGLEQYF,TGTGCCAGCAGCTTCGAGGGGGGGCTGGAGCAGTACTTC
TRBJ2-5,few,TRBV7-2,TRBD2,CASSLSGSRDQYF,TGTGCCAGCAGCCTTAGCGGGTCCCGGGACCAGTACTTC
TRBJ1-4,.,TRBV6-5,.,CASSPIQGRGEKLFF,TGTGCCAGCAGCCCTATACAGGGTAGGGGTGAAAAACTGTTTTTT
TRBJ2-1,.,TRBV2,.,CASREGRAPSSYNEQFF,TGTGCCAGCAGGGAGGGGAGAGCGCCGAGCTCCTACAATGAGCAGTTCTTC
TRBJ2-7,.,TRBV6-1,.,CASSVYEQYF,TGTGCCAGCAGTGTATACGAGCAGTACTTC
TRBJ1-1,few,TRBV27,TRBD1,CASRAGTGGAEAFF,TGTGCCAGCAGGGCCGGGACAGGGGGCGCGGAAGCTTTCTTT
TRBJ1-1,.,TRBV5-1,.,CASSLGVNTEAFF,TGCGCCAGCAGCTTGGGAGTGAACACTGAAGCTTTCTTT
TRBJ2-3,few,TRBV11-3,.,CASSFSTAGRTDTQYF,TGTGCCAGCAGCTTTTCGACTGCGGGGCGCACAGATACGCAGTATTTT
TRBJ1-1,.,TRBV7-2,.,CASSSSAIENTEAFF,TGTGCCAGCAGCTCTAGTGCAATCGAGAACACTGAAGCTTTCTTT
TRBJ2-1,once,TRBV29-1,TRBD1,CSGGQGTEQFF,TGCAGCGGCGGACAGGGCACTGAGCAGTTCTTC
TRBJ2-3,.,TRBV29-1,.,CSVDRYQGDTDTQYF,TGCAGCGTTGATCGGTACCAGGGTGACACAGATACGCAGTATTTT
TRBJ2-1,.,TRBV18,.,CASSPLTQGFYNEQFF,TGTGCCAGCTCACCACTCACTCAGGGCTTCTACAATGAGCAGTTCTTC
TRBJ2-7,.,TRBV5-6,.,CASSSLGETGSYEQYF,TGTGCCAGCAGCTCCCTAGGTGAGACTGGATCCTACGAGCAGTACTTC
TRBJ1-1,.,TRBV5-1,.,CASSQRGMGPGNTEAFF,TGCGCCAGCAGCCAACGGGGGATGGGACCAGGGAACACTGAAGCTTTCTTT
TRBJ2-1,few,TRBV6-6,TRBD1,CASRETGTNEQFF,TGTGCCAGCAGAGAGACAGGGACGAATGAGCAGTTCTTC
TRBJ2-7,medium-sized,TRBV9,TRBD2,CASSVGAGGPYEQYF,TGTGCCAGCAGCGTAGGTGCGGGAGGGCCCTACGAGCAGTACTTC
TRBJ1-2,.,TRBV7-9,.,CASRKKIQRVGYGYTF,TGTGCCAGCAGGAAAAAAATACAGCGGGTTGGGTATGGCTACACCTTC
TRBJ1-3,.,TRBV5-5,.,CASSFYDYSGNTIYF,TGTGCCAGCAGCTTCTACGATTACTCTGGAAACACCATATATTTT
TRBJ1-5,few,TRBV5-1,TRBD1,CASSSGQGGQPQHF,TGCGCCAGCAGCTCTGGACAGGGGGGCCAGCCCCAGCATTTT
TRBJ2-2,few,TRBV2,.,CASRKGLANTGELFF,TGTGCCAGCAGAAAGGGACTGGCGAACACCGGGGAGCTGTTTTTT
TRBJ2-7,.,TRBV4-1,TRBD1,CASSPDRGHREQYF,TGCGCCAGCAGCCCTGACAGGGGGCATAGGGAGCAGTACTTC
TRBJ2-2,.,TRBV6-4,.,CASSSTPNTGELFF,TGTGCCAGCAGTTCAACTCCGAACACCGGGGAGCTGTTTTTT
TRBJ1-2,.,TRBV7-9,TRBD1,CASSPTGVKGYTF,TGTGCCAGCAGCCCCACAGGGGTAAAAGGCTACACCTTC
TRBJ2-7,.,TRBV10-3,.,CAISESRGPYEQYF,TGTGCCATCAGTGAGTCACGGGGTCCCTACGAGCAGTACTTC
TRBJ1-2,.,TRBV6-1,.,CATPGGYGYTF,TGTGCCACTCCGGGGGGCTATGGCTACACCTTC
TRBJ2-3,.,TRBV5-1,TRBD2,CASSSLSGGATDTQYF,TGCGCCAGCAGCTCTCTGAGCGGGGGGGCCACAGATACGCAGTATTTT
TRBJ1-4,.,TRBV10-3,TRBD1,CAISVDRGEKLFF,TGTGCCATCAGTGTAGACAGGGGTGAAAAACTGTTTTTT
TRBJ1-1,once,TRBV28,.,CASSFGQLNTEAFF,TGTGCCAGCAGTTTTGGGCAGTTGAACACTGAAGCTTTCTTT
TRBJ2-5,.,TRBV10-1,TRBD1,CASSPGGEETQYF,TGCGCCAGCAGCCCAGGGGGTGAAGAGACCCAGTACTTC
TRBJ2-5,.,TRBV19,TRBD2,CASSILWGGGAVETQYF,TGTGCCAGTAGTATCCTGTGGGGCGGGGGGGCCGTAGAGACCCAGTACTTC
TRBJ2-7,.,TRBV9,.,CASSFESGEQYF,TGTGCCAGCAGCTTCGAGAGCGGCGAGCAGTACTTC
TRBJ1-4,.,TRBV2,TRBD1,CASSRDRVSSNEKLFF,TGTGCCAGCAGCCGGGACAGGGTGTCTTCTAATGAAAAACTGTTTTTT
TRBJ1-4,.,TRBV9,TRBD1,CASSVGQVGEKLFF,TGTGCCAGCAGCGTGGGACAGGTTGGGGAAAAACTGTTTTTT
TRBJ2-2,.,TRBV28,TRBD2,CASSLGPGLADGELFF,TGTGCCAGCAGTTTGGGACCGGGACTAGCTGACGGGGAGCTGTTTTTT
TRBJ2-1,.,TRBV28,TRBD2,CASSRGLAGSSYNEQFF,TGTGCCAGCAGTAGAGGACTAGCGGGCAGCTCCTACAATGAGCAGTTCTTC
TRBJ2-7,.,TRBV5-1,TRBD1,CASSWADRVSYEQYF,TGCGCCAGCAGCTGGGCCGACAGGGTTAGCTACGAGCAGTACTTC
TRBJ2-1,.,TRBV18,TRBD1,CASSPYGQGSNEQFF,TGTGCCAGCTCACCCTATGGACAGGGTAGCAATGAGCAGTTCTTC
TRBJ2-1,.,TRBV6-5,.,CASSYSRAANNEQFF,TGTGCCAGCAGTTACTCGAGGGCGGCCAACAATGAGCAGTTCTTC
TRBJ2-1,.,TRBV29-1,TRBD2,CSVDEFGLADFF,TGCAGCGTTGATGAATTCGGACTAGCGGACTTCTTC
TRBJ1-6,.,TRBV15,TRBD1,CATSRGDRVGDSPLHF,TGTGCCACCAGCAGAGGGGACAGGGTAGGTGATTCACCCCTCCACTTT
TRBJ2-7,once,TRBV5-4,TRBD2,CASSLPQREGSYEQYF,TGTGCCAGCAGCTTACCCCAACGGGAGGGTTCCTACGAGCAGTACTTC
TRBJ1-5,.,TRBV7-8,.,CASSPSGNLWNQPQHF,TGTGCCAGCAGCCCTTCGGGAAATCTATGGAATCAGCCCCAGCATTTT
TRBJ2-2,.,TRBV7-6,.,CASSLGQNTGELFF,TGTGCCAGCAGCTTAGGTCAGAACACCGGGGAGCTGTTTTTT
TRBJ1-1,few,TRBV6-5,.,CASSETEDTEAFF,TGTGCCAGCAGCGAGACAGAGGACACTGAAGCTTTCTTT
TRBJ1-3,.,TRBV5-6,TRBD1,CASSTRDRDGNTIYF,TGTGCCAGCAGCACCCGGGACAGGGACGGAAACACCATATATTTT